The entry that follows covers one TCR beta chain sequence. CDR3 size: 16 residues. Per the germline V gene, CDR1 is KGHSH and CDR2 is LQKENI. With V trimmed by 3 bases and J by 2 bases, 6 bases remained unmatched. This entry comes from a study of T-cell memory formation after mild COVID-19. TCRdb processed the 5' RACE reads anew with MiXCR; each CDR3 protein has one entry. The table shows roughly 450,000 distinct CDR3 sequences, with around a sixth occurring only once. The chain joins TRBV18 to TRBJ2-1, with 8 bases that match TRBD2. Input material: PBMCs or a T cell subset sorted from them (not recorded which). The TCR originated in an adult woman who had mild COVID-19 (a few samples of this study predate the infection). Cell type and time point are not known. The CDR3 nucleotides are TGTGCCAGCTCACCTTACCTAGCGGGTACCTACAATGAGCAGTTCTTC. As protein: CASSPYLAGTYNEQFF. The entire variable domain, with the rest obtained from reference TRBV18 and TRBJ2-1, is as follows: NAGVMQNPRHLVRRRGQEARLRCSPMKGHSHVYWYRQLPEEGLKFMVYLQKENIIDESGMPKERFSAEFPKEGPSILRIQQVVRGDSAAYFCASSPYLAGTYNEQFFGPGTRLTVL.